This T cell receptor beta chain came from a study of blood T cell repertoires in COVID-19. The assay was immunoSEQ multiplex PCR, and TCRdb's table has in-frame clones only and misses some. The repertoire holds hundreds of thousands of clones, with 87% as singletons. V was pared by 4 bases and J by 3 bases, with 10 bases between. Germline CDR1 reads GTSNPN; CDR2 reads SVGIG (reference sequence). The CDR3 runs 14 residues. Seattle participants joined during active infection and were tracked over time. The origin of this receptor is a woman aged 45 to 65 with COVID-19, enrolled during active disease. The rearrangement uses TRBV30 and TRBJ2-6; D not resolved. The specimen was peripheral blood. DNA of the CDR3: TGTGCCTGGACCGAGAACCTTGGGGCCAACGTCCTGACTTTC. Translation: CAWTENLGANVLTF.